Listed here are 8 T cell receptor beta chains from one sample, sequenced in a study of shared clonotypes between healthy human individuals. This table comes from immunoSEQ multiplex PCR, and its TCRdb copy is limited to in-frame clones, with some not included. The sample contains over 2 million clones, approximately 95% of which appear only once. Material for sequencing was naive CD4+ T cells sorted from blood. Subset meaning: CD45RA+ positively selected. The source is a man younger than 35 in good health.

The chain uses TRBV27 and TRBJ1-2; TRBD1 agrees at 8 bases. CDR1 and CDR2 (germline): MNHEY, SMNVEV (reference sequence). Trimming took 6 bases from V and 8 from J; bases not matched to a gene: 11. The CDR3 is 14 residues long. CDR3 residues: CASRAGTGSFGYTF. In nucleotides, the CDR3 is TGTGCCAGCAGGGCCGGGACAGGTTCTTTCGGCTACACCTTC.

This sequence joins TRBV5-1 and TRBJ1-2, with TRBD1 identical over 12 bases. The CDR3 has 15 residues. Germline CDR1 is SGHRS and CDR2 is YFSETQ. V shed 5 bases and J 5 bases; nucleotides not matched to a gene: 7. The CDR3 DNA follows: TGCGCCAGCAGTTGGGGACAGGGGGCTGAGTATGGCTACACCTTC. It is translated as CASSWGQGAEYGYTF.

The chain links TRBV7-6 to TRBJ2-7, with TRBD1 matching over 7 bases. Germline V gene lookup returns CDR1 SGHVS and CDR2 FNYEAQ. V dropped 5 bases and J dropped 2; count of bases not matched to a gene: 9. The CDR3 runs 15 residues. The CDR3 loop is CASSPNRGPAYEQYF. The CDR3 DNA follows: TGTGCCAGCAGCCCAAACAGGGGCCCCGCCTACGAGCAGTACTTC.

This clone was seen just once. The V call is TRBV4-1, the J call TRBJ1-5; maybe TRBD1 (5 bases). The CDR3 contains 17 residues. CDR1 is MGHRA, CDR2 YSYEKL, per germline. V gave up 4 bases and J gave up 1 base, with 17 bases separating them. The CDR3 region is CASSPTAGGRSNQPQHF. The CDR3 nucleotides are TGCGCCAGCAGCCCGACTGCGGGGGGAAGGAGCAATCAGCCCCAGCATTTT.

The chain employs TRBV9 and TRBJ2-1, with 7 bases lining up with TRBD1. The germline CDR1 and CDR2 sequences are SGDLS and YYNGEE. The CDR3 sequence is 16 residues long. V dropped 4 bases and J dropped 0; count of bases not matched to a gene: 7. CDR3 in DNA: TGTGCCAGCAGCCTTACTGGGGACAGCTCCTACAATGAGCAGTTCTTC. It specifies CASSLTGDSSYNEQFF.

The chain combines TRBV7-2 with TRBJ2-7; D might be TRBD1 or TRBD2, each matching 6 bases. From germline, CDR1 is SGHTA and CDR2 FQGNSA. The CDR3 spans 14 residues. The V end lost 7 bases, the J end lost 7 bases, and 20 bases lay between the germline ends. CDR3 nucleotides: TGTGCCAGCACCCGAGGGGGGACCTTTAATGAGCAGTACTTC. Protein sequence: CASTRGGTFNEQYF.

This chain uses TRBV25-1 with TRBJ2-1; TRBD2 agrees at 11 bases. Germline V CDR1 and CDR2: MGHDK, SYGVNS. This CDR3 has 15 residues. After removal of 2 bases from V and 6 bases from J, the junction contained 3 bases not matched to a gene. This CDR3 reads CASSERLAGGNEQFF. The DNA of the CDR3 is TGTGCCAGCAGTGAAAGGCTAGCGGGAGGCAATGAGCAGTTCTTC.

This chain connects TRBV30 to TRBJ2-2; possible D gene TRBD1, 6 bases. This CDR3 region has 13 residues. V was trimmed by 4 bases and J by 5 bases, leaving 11 bases between them. Germline values: CDR1 GTSNPN, CDR2 SVGIG (reference sequence). CDR3 in amino acids: CAWNRARTGELFF. The CDR3 DNA reads as TGTGCCTGGAACAGGGCTAGGACCGGGGAGCTGTTTTTT.